The 21 T cell receptor beta chains below all came from one sample that was sequenced in a study of pediatric ulcerative colitis. TCRdb's copy holds only in-frame clones and misses some; the assay was immunoSEQ multiplex PCR. The sample has tens of thousands of clones; more than 60% are singletons. Sequenced input: blood. These receptors were obtained from a boy aged 5-17 years with moderate ulcerative colitis.

The rearrangement joins TRBV5-1 to TRBJ2-3, with TRBD2 matching over 8 bases. The V segment lost 0 bases and the J segment 2 bases; nucleotides outside the gene matches: 5. Per the germline V gene, CDR1 is SGHRS and CDR2 is YFSETQ. The CDR3 loop spans 16 amino acids. The CDR3 loop reads CASSLAGTRYTDTQYF. The DNA of the CDR3 is TGCGCCAGCAGCTTGGCGGGGACTAGATACACAGATACGCAGTATTTT. Full variable domain (outside the CDR3, taken from reference TRBV5-1 and TRBJ2-3): KAGVTQTPRYLIKTRGQQVTLSCSPISGHRSVSWYQQTPGQGLQFLFEYFSETQRNKGNFPGRFSGRQFSNSRSEMNVSTLELGDSALYLCASSLAGTRYTDTQYFGPGTRLTVL.

This sequence joins TRBV29-1 and TRBJ1-2, with 8 bases fitting TRBD1. Germline V CDR1 and CDR2: SQVTM, ANQGSEA. V trimming: 3 bases; J trimming: 8 bases; junction bases outside the gene matches: 8. The CDR3 has 13 amino acids. The CDR3 reads CSVEWGTGHGYTF. The CDR3, as DNA: TGCAGCGTTGAGTGGGGGACAGGTCACGGCTACACCTTC. Full variable domain (remainder filled in from reference TRBV29-1 and TRBJ1-2): SAVISQKPSRDICQRGTSLTIQCQVDSQVTMMFWYRQQPGQSLTLIATANQGSEATYESGFVIDKFPISRPNLTFSTLTVSNMSPEDSSIYLCSVEWGTGHGYTFGSGTRLTVV.

The chain has TRBV18 and TRBJ1-1; D unresolved. V was clipped by 6 bases and J by 3 bases, with 11 bases between them. Germline lookup yields CDR1 KGHSH and CDR2 LQKENI. CDR3 size: 13 residues. CDR3 sequence: CASSAKWDTEAFF. Written as DNA, the CDR3 is TGTGCCAGCTCCGCGAAGTGGGACACTGAAGCTTTCTTT.

The sample holds one count of this clone. The CDR3 spells CASTGPGGTEAFF. DNA of the CDR3: TGTGCCAGTACAGGGCCCGGGGGCACTGAAGCTTTCTTT. The rearrangement links TRBV28 to TRBJ1-1, with TRBD1 as a possible D gene (6 bases). The CDR3 consists of 13 residues. V was cut by 9 bases and J by 4 bases, with 15 bases left in between. CDR1 and CDR2 (germline): MDHEN, SYDVKM.

The chain combines TRBV19 with TRBJ1-1; D might be TRBD1 (6 bases). Germline assignment: CDR1 LNHDA and CDR2 SQIVND (reference sequence). V was cut by 5 bases and J by 3 bases, with 13 bases left in between. CDR3 size: 14 residues. The CDR3 sequence is CASSRTQGHTEAFF. CDR3 sequence (DNA): TGTGCCAGTAGTCGCACCCAGGGGCACACTGAAGCTTTCTTT.

This clone was counted a single time. This chain links TRBV25-1 with TRBJ1-5; no firm D call. The CDR3 loop spans 13 amino acids. V was trimmed by 4 bases and J by 3 bases, leaving 7 bases between them. Germline V gene sequence: CDR1 MGHDK, CDR2 SYGVNS. DNA of the CDR3: TGTGCCAGCAGTGCGGGAGTCAATCAGCCCCAGCATTTT. Its translation is CASSAGVNQPQHF.

The chain couples TRBV7-8 to TRBJ2-7; TRBD2 might be the D (6 bases). The CDR3 totals 15 residues. Trimming removed 5 bases at V and 2 bases at J, with 16 bases between. Looked up from germline, CDR1 is SGHVS and CDR2 is FQNEAQ. The CDR3 bases are TGTGCCAGCAGCGAGACCTGGCGCGGGGCCTACGAGCAGTACTTC. Translation gives CASSETWRGAYEQYF.

This chain connects TRBV5-1 to TRBJ2-7; TRBD1 matches 9 bases. V lost 3 bases, J lost 1 base, and 2 bases stayed unmatched. This CDR3 is built from 14 residues. Per germline, CDR1 SGHRS and CDR2 YFSETQ. The CDR3 sequence is CASSWGTGSYEQYF. CDR3 DNA sequence: TGCGCCAGCAGCTGGGGGACAGGGTCCTACGAGCAGTACTTC.

The chain joins TRBV7-8 to TRBJ1-5, with TRBD1 matching 12 bases. The J segment lost 4 bases and the V segment lost 0 bases, leaving 7 bases of the junction unmatched. CDR3 length: 18 residues. Germline values: CDR1 SGHVS, CDR2 FQNEAQ. The CDR3 protein is CASSLAGTGGAFNQPQHF. The CDR3 DNA sequence: TGTGCCAGCAGCTTAGCAGGGACAGGGGGCGCGTTTAATCAGCCCCAGCATTTT.

The V gene is TRBV19, the J gene TRBJ2-5; TRBD2 agrees at 13 bases. The CDR3 is made up of 17 amino acids. Germline values: CDR1 LNHDA, CDR2 SQIVND (reference sequence). V shed 5 bases and J 5 bases; nucleotides not matched to a gene: 11. CDR3 region: CASSLGWTSGSSETQYF. CDR3 bases: TGTGCCAGTAGTTTGGGGTGGACTAGCGGGAGCTCGGAGACCCAGTACTTC.

The count of this clone is one. The gene calls are TRBV5-1 and TRBJ1-1; no clear D gene. The CDR3 length is 13 residues. V shed 0 bases and J shed 1 base, with 4 bases lying between them. Germline values: CDR1 SGHRS, CDR2 YFSETQ. Written as DNA, the CDR3 is TGCGCCAGCAGCTTGGCCAAGAACACTGAAGCTTTCTTT. Its protein product is CASSLAKNTEAFF.

The chain joins TRBV27 to TRBJ1-2, with 11 bases aligning to TRBD1. V lost 5 bases, J lost 4 bases, and 12 bases stayed unmatched. Germline CDR1 is MNHEY and CDR2 is SMNVEV (reference sequence). The CDR3 is 17 residues long. The CDR3 nucleotides read TGTGCCAGCAGTCCAACCGGGACAGGGGGTTGGAGCTATGGCTACACCTTC. Translated: CASSPTGTGGWSYGYTF.

This chain joins TRBV25-1 and TRBJ2-5, with D tentatively TRBD1 (6 bases). This CDR3 contains 17 residues. Germline CDR1 and CDR2: MGHDK and SYGVNS. Trimming took off 6 bases at V and 5 bases at J, with 25 bases between the two ends. CDR3 protein: CASSPSQATGWGETQYF. CDR3 bases: TGTGCCAGCAGCCCAAGTCAGGCGACAGGTTGGGGGGAGACCCAGTACTTC.

With respect to this clone: Other DNA sequences in the same sample also yield this CDR3. The gene calls are TRBV6-5 and TRBJ1-2, with TRBD1 matching over 9 bases. CDR1 and CDR2 (germline): MNHEY, SVGAGI. J gave up 6 bases and V 6 bases, and 2 bases lay outside the gene matches. The CDR3 runs to 12 residues. CDR3 residues: CASRRTGDGYTF. The DNA of the CDR3 is TGTGCCAGCAGGAGGACAGGGGATGGCTACACCTTC.

The rearrangement links TRBV6-1 to TRBJ1-1; perhaps TRBD1 as D (5 bases). V was shortened by 2 bases and J by 5 bases, with 9 bases between the two germline ends. CDR1 MNHNS and CDR2 SASEGT come from the germline V gene. The CDR3 contains 13 residues. This CDR3 reads CASSEQGLTEAFF. The CDR3 DNA reads TGTGCCAGCAGTGAACAGGGCCTAACTGAAGCTTTCTTT.

The chain links TRBV4-1 to TRBJ1-1; 8 positions match TRBD1. With 0 bases clipped from V and 7 bases from J, the junction kept 7 bases outside the gene matches. Germline V lookup: CDR1 MGHRA, CDR2 YSYEKL. The CDR3 length is 15 residues. The CDR3 spells CASSQDPMGQDEAFF. For the CDR3, the DNA is TGCGCCAGCAGCCAAGATCCGATGGGACAGGATGAAGCTTTCTTT.

The chain uses TRBV11-2 and TRBJ2-2; TRBD2 might be the D (7 bases). The CDR3 has 15 residues. Trimming removed 5 bases from V and 4 bases from J, with 14 bases in between. Germline V gene sequence: CDR1 SGHAT, CDR2 FQNNGV. The CDR3 DNA is TGTGCCAGCAGCCGGGGGGCAGGGCTCACCGGGGAGCTGTTTTTT. This translates into CASSRGAGLTGELFF.

This clone has a single count. The genes are TRBV6-5 and TRBJ1-1; a possible D gene is TRBD1 (6 bases). Per the germline V gene, CDR1 is MNHEY and CDR2 is SVGAGI. This CDR3 contains 15 residues. V lost 2 bases to trimming and J lost 0 bases, with 10 bases between them. This CDR3 reads CASSYDRNLNTEAFF. In DNA, the CDR3 is TGTGCCAGCAGTTACGACAGGAACTTGAACACTGAAGCTTTCTTT.

The V call is TRBV6-1, the J call TRBJ2-1, with TRBD2 identical over 11 bases. From germline, CDR1 is MNHNS and CDR2 SASEGT. The CDR3 contains 16 residues. The junction had 6 bases not matched to a gene; V was cut back by 4 bases and J by 4 bases. CDR3 nucleotide sequence: TGTGCCAGCAGTGCGACTAGCGGGATGAGGTACAATGAGCAGTTCTTC. Translating it yields CASSATSGMRYNEQFF.

CDR3 sequence reads: CASSPGGRVEQFF. CDR3 nucleotide sequence: TGTGCCAGCAGCCCAGGGGGGCGGGTTGAGCAGTTCTTC. The chain links TRBV7-8 to TRBJ2-1; D is possibly TRBD1 (7 bases). This CDR3 spans 13 amino acids. Trimming cost V 5 bases and J 9 bases, with 14 bases left between them. Germline assignment: CDR1 SGHVS and CDR2 FQNEAQ.

V usage is TRBV5-1 and J usage is TRBJ2-5, with D perhaps matching TRBD1 or TRBD2 (7 bases each). CDR1 is SGHRS, CDR2 YFSETQ, per germline. This CDR3 has 18 amino acids. V was pared by 2 bases and J by 2 bases, with 22 bases between. The CDR3 loop reads CASSFRGRGLGGQETQYF. The DNA of the CDR3 is TGCGCCAGCAGCTTCCGTGGGAGGGGGCTGGGGGGACAAGAGACCCAGTACTTC.